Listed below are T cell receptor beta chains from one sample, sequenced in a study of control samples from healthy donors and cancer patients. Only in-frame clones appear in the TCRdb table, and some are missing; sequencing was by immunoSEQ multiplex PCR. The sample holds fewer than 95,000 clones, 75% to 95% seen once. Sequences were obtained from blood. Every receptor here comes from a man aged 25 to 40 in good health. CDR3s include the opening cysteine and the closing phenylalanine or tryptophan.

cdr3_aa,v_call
CSVSKGENSPLHF,TRBV29-1
CASSRRVFRTEAFF,TRBV11-2
CASSPPTGVSTEAFF,TRBV28
CASSQDKETQYF,TRBV3-1/TRBV3-2
CASSYAGVGSPLHF,TRBV6-6
CASSLGQGSYEQYF,TRBV6-5
CASSLGSTGELFF,TRBV6-2/TRBV6-3
CASTGTGYGYTF,TRBV7-9
CASSHEQGRNTEAFF,TRBV4-2
CASSSNRGVFTDTQYF,TRBV19
CAWSVRATGNYGYTF,TRBV30
CASSLLGTGGDGELFF,TRBV5-6
CASSRSVGSGGNTIYF,TRBV6-2/TRBV6-3
CASSMGNRPQETQYF,TRBV19
CASSMQGPDSNYGYTF,TRBV4-1
CASSPALAGGQNEQFF,TRBV4-3
CASSHLRDRGNYGYTF,TRBV7-9
CASSLQGWMVGNEQFF,TRBV7-2
CASSEAQGRNSPLHF,TRBV6-4
CASSLSPVYGYTF,TRBV7-9
CASSPRTGINTGELFF,TRBV5-1
CSVEGGGLEQYF,TRBV29-1
CASGALRGTQYF,TRBV7-8
CASSRGWGGSYEQYF,TRBV19
CAWGMTGELFF,TRBV30
CASSLSGRGFGELFF,TRBV27
CASSQVPSGNTIYF,TRBV3-1/TRBV3-2
CASSEARWGLSNQPQHF,TRBV6-1
CASSSLLTRMIGNTEAFF,TRBV28
CATSGGLNTEAFF,TRBV24-1
CASSWRPNEQFF,TRBV5-6
CASSLGGSGANVLTF,TRBV27
CASSRNPGLAGFVSAGELFF,TRBV3-1/TRBV3-2
CASSLTGATDTQYF,TRBV6-5
CASSPPEKVGRTHSGNTIYF,TRBV18
CASGLAAGGPYNEQFF,TRBV12-5
CASSTGVTDTQYF,TRBV19
CASRTGGEVQPQHF,TRBV2
CASRPDFRDTQYF,TRBV27
CASSSTGTGAAGTQYF,TRBV7-6
CASSQDRGLGYEQYF,TRBV4-1